Sequencing of this T cell receptor beta chain was carried out in a study of T cell repertoires in cytomegalovirus infection. Study as a whole: In public TCR beta signatures, there were indications of both CMV infection and matching HLA type.

Broader study findings: HLA-C-restricted CMV-specific TCR beta clonotypes prevailed in the ex vivo response.

TCRdb used MiXCR to reprocess the reads, holding one entry per CDR3 protein. Of almost 550,000 distinct CDR3 sequences detected, 16% appear once; the ten largest clones hold 24%. There are many counts of this clonotype. Its antigen remains unidentified. Sample: CD8+ T cells from PBMCs. The TCR originated in a human donor in good health (CMV status not recorded). Some clones in this sample may be carry-over from other donors' samples.

The CDR3 loop is CASSQLGQGNSPLHF. The CDR3 region has the DNA TGCGCCAGCAGCCAGCTAGGACAGGGGAATTCACCCCTCCACTTT. The chain carries TRBV4-1 and TRBJ1-6; 9 positions agree with TRBD1. From germline, CDR1 is MGHRA and CDR2 YSYEKL. The CDR3 spans 15 residues. The J segment lost 7 bases and the V segment lost 3 bases, leaving 4 bases of the junction unmatched.